What follows are 21 T cell receptor beta chains derived from one specimen sequenced in a study of blood T cells in healthy people across ages. Next came a second PCR, run for 7 to 11 cycles, which used a sample-barcoded 5' primer along with a J-beta primer mix. From the 5' RACE reads, TCRdb called clonotypes with MiXCR, one entry per CDR3 protein. The profile shows approximately 850,000 distinct CDR3 sequences, more than 45% of them singletons. Sequencing was performed on blood. Source of these receptors: a man in his thirties or forties in good health.

The V call is TRBV28, the J call TRBJ2-7, with 8 bases fitting TRBD1. Per germline, CDR1 MDHEN and CDR2 SYDVKM. There are 14 residues in the CDR3. J was trimmed by 0 bases and V by 5 bases; bases with no gene match: 3. In DNA form, the CDR3 reads TGTGCCAGCAGTGGACAGGGTGGCTCCTACGAGCAGTACTTC. Its translation is CASSGQGGSYEQYF.

The rearrangement links TRBV5-6 to TRBJ1-1; no reliable D call. Trimming removed 4 bases from V and 8 bases from J, with 15 bases in between. Germline CDR1 SGHDT, CDR2 YYEEEE. The length of the CDR3 is 13 residues. Here the CDR3 reads CASSRSPRQEAFF. The CDR3 DNA is TGTGCCAGCAGCCGTTCCCCACGTCAAGAAGCTTTCTTT. Together with reference TRBV5-6 and TRBJ1-1, the CDR3 gives the full variable domain: DAGVTQSPTHLIKTRGQQVTLRCSPKSGHDTVSWYQQALGQGPQFIFQYYEEEERQRGNFPDRFSGHQFPNYSSELNVNALLLGDSALYLCASSRSPRQEAFFGQGTRLTVV.

The table lists this clonotype with many counts. The genes are TRBV10-3 and TRBJ1-6; D gene unclear. Per germline, CDR1 ENHRY and CDR2 SYGVKD. CDR3 length: 12 amino acids. Trimming shortened V by 2 bases and J by 8 bases, and 4 bases separated the two germline ends. CDR3: CAISEVDSPLHF. The CDR3 DNA follows: TGTGCCATCAGTGAGGTAGATTCACCCCTCCACTTT.

The chain recombines TRBV5-1 with TRBJ1-4; no definite D call. CDR3 length: 15 amino acids. Trimming removed 4 bases at V and 4 bases at J, with 14 bases between. Germline V gene lookup returns CDR1 SGHRS and CDR2 YFSETQ. The CDR3 DNA sequence: TGCGCCAGCAGCCCCCGGGATGGCAGTAATGAAAAACTGTTTTTT. Its translation is CASSPRDGSNEKLFF. Full variable domain (remainder filled in from reference TRBV5-1 and TRBJ1-4): KAGVTQTPRYLIKTRGQQVTLSCSPISGHRSVSWYQQTPGQGLQFLFEYFSETQRNKGNFPGRFSGRQFSNSRSEMNVSTLELGDSALYLCASSPRDGSNEKLFFGSGTQLSVL.

The chain links TRBV6-2 or TRBV6-3 to TRBJ1-5, with 7 bases lining up with TRBD1. Per germline, CDR1 MNHEY and CDR2 SVGEGT. J gave up 2 bases and V 6 bases, and 10 bases lay outside the gene matches. The CDR3 runs to 16 residues. DNA for the CDR3: TGTGCCAGCAGCCTCCCCCGACAGGGTGGCAATCAGCCCCAGCATTTT. Translation: CASSLPRQGGNQPQHF.

The rearrangement joins TRBV4-3 to TRBJ2-7; D call uncertain. Between the trimmed V and J ends, which lost 0 bases and 0 bases, there was a span of 9 bases. The CDR3 length is 15 residues. Germline V CDR1 and CDR2: LGHNA, YSLEER. The DNA for the CDR3 is TGCGCCAGCAGCCAAGAACTCCAGAGCTCCTACGAGCAGTACTTC. Translation gives CASSQELQSSYEQYF.

This sequence joins TRBV20-1 and TRBJ2-1, with D unclear. CDR3 length equals 13 residues. V was shortened by 1 base and J by 5 bases, with 9 bases between the two germline ends. CDR1 is DFQATT and CDR2 is SNEGSKA in the germline V gene (reference sequence). CDR3 in DNA: TGCAGTGCTAGAGCCCCACACCACAATGAGCAGTTCTTC. It specifies CSARAPHHNEQFF.

The chain has TRBV4-1 and TRBJ2-4; D perhaps matches TRBD2 (6 bases). The DNA end favors TRBJ2-7, so the J call may be wrong. The CDR3 extends over 16 amino acids. CDR1 is MGHRA and CDR2 is YSYEKL in the germline V gene. The CDR3 DNA reads as TGCGCCAGCAGCCTCCTCGTTGGGGACTCGAGCACCGAGCAGTACTTC. Its protein is CASSLLVGDSSTEQYF.

The J gene is TRBJ2-1, the V gene TRBV6-2 or TRBV6-3; D uncertain. The V end lost 1 base, the J end lost 5 bases, and 15 bases lay between the germline ends. The CDR3 totals 16 residues. The germline V gene has CDR1 MNHEY and CDR2 SVGEGT. CDR3 protein: CASSYYQLGPHNEQFF. CDR3 DNA: TGTGCCAGCAGTTACTACCAGTTAGGGCCCCACAATGAGCAGTTCTTC.

This clonotype was counted once. The genes are TRBV20-1 and TRBJ2-5; a weak D match, TRBD1 (5 bases). V was trimmed by 4 bases and J by 5 bases, leaving 14 bases between them. The CDR3 spans 13 residues. Looked up from germline, CDR1 is DFQATT and CDR2 is SNEGSKA (reference sequence). The CDR3 nucleotides are TGCAGTGCTAAGGGGCCAATAGGCGAGACCCAGTACTTC. Translation: CSAKGPIGETQYF.

The V gene is TRBV29-1, the J gene TRBJ1-4; TRBD1 matches at 7 bases. In germline, CDR1 is SQVTM, CDR2 ANQGSEA. V gave up 1 base and J gave up 5 bases; unmatched junction bases: 1. The CDR3 has 13 residues. CDR3 sequence (DNA): TGCAGCGTTGAAGCGACAGGGAATGAAAAACTGTTTTTT. Protein product: CSVEATGNEKLFF. Complete variable domain (other parts from reference TRBV29-1 and TRBJ1-4): SAVISQKPSRDICQRGTSLTIQCQVDSQVTMMFWYRQQPGQSLTLIATANQGSEATYESGFVIDKFPISRPNLTFSTLTVSNMSPEDSSIYLCSVEATGNEKLFFGSGTQLSVL.

This clonotype was seen a few times. This CDR3 is CASSRTGGLGTDTQYF. The CDR3 DNA reads TGTGCCAGCAGTCGCACGGGGGGCCTCGGAACAGATACGCAGTATTTT. The genes are TRBV12-3 or TRBV12-4 and TRBJ2-3, with a tentative D call TRBD2 (7 bases). The CDR3 is made up of 16 amino acids. Trimming shortened V by 5 bases and J by 3 bases, and 18 bases separated the two germline ends.

The CDR3 DNA is TGTGCCTGGAGTGTAAGGCAAGAGACCCAGTACTTC. It encodes CAWSVRQETQYF. V gene TRBV30 combines with J gene TRBJ2-5, with unresolved D. This CDR3 has 12 amino acids. Trimming shortened V by 0 bases and J by 2 bases, and 4 bases separated the two germline ends. Germline values: CDR1 GTSNPN, CDR2 SVGIG (reference sequence).

V usage is TRBV28 and J usage is TRBJ2-3; D is perhaps TRBD1 (6 bases). The CDR3 runs to 15 residues. Between the trimmed V and J ends, which lost 8 bases and 0 bases, there was a span of 15 bases. CDR1 and CDR2 (germline): MDHEN, SYDVKM. This CDR3 reads CASRGQRPSTDTQYF. CDR3 bases: TGTGCCAGCCGGGGACAACGGCCAAGCACAGATACGCAGTATTTT.

This clonotype has only a few counts. The chain links TRBV4-2 to TRBJ2-7, with D possibly matching TRBD2 (6 bases). The V and J ends lost 2 bases and 10 bases respectively, with 24 bases between them. The CDR3 spans 16 residues. From germline, CDR1 is LGHNA and CDR2 YNFKEQ. The CDR3 DNA is TGTGCCAGCAGCCAAAGTTCGGTTAGGGACTCGAATATTCAGTACTTC. It translates to CASSQSSVRDSNIQYF.

V gene TRBV23-1 combines with J gene TRBJ2-7; 7 nucleotides align to TRBD2. TRBV23-1 is an ORF, with its function uncertain. The CDR3 extends over 15 amino acids. Germline trimming cut 0 bases from V and 7 bases from J; bases unmatched to any gene: 9. The CDR3 loop is CASSQSGRERNEQYF. CDR3 nucleotide sequence: TGCGCCAGCAGTCAATCGGGGAGGGAGCGGAATGAGCAGTACTTC.

CDR3 bases: TGTGCCAGCAGCGGGGGCCTAACGGGACTAGTGGACCAAGAGACCCAGTACTTC. Translating gives CASSGGLTGLVDQETQYF. The rearrangement uses TRBV7-3 and TRBJ2-5; 8 positions match TRBD2. The CDR3 runs to 18 residues. V was clipped by 5 bases and J by 0 bases; unmatched bases: 14. Germline CDR1 SGHTA, CDR2 FQGTGA.

The chain is built from TRBV20-1 and TRBJ2-3; 8 bases are a match to TRBD2. CDR1 and CDR2 (germline): DFQATT, SNEGSKA (reference sequence). J was trimmed by 3 bases and V by 4 bases; bases with no gene match: 9. CDR3 length: 15 amino acids. The CDR3 sequence is CSANPQRGRTDTQYF. CDR3 DNA: TGCAGTGCTAACCCCCAGCGGGGGCGTACAGATACGCAGTATTTT.

This clonotype was counted only a few times. V usage is TRBV25-1 and J usage is TRBJ2-4; possible D gene TRBD2, 6 bases. The end of the DNA fits TRBJ2-7 better, so the J call may be wrong. CDR3 length: 16 residues. Per germline, CDR1 MGHDK and CDR2 SYGVNS. The CDR3 sequence is CASSGWRDGRYYEQYF. The DNA for the CDR3 is TGTGCCAGCAGTGGATGGAGGGACGGACGGTACTACGAGCAGTACTTC.

This clonotype turned up a few times. This chain links TRBV12-3 or TRBV12-4 with TRBJ2-5, with 12 bases lining up with TRBD1. V gave up 2 bases and J gave up 4 bases; unmatched junction bases: 8. The CDR3 is 17 residues long. As DNA, the CDR3 is TGTGCCAGCAGTTTATTAACGGGACAGGGGGCTCTAGAGACCCAGTACTTC. Its translation is CASSLLTGQGALETQYF.

The chain couples TRBV6-2 or TRBV6-3 to TRBJ2-7, with TRBD2 as a possible D gene (6 bases). The CDR3 totals 15 residues. Trimming stripped 2 bases from V and 3 bases from J, with 14 bases between. The germline V gene has CDR1 MNHEY and CDR2 SVGEGT. CDR3 residues: CASSYASTGVYEQYF. The DNA of the CDR3 is TGTGCCAGCAGTTACGCTTCGACGGGAGTCTACGAGCAGTACTTC.